These T cell receptor beta chains were read from a single sample in a study of sequential checkpoint blockade in melanoma. The table came from immunoSEQ multiplex PCR; TCRdb's copy has only in-frame clones and leaves some out. Counted here are some 10,000 clones, around 78% occurring once; the ten biggest clones make up approximately 15%. Sequencing was performed on CD8+ T cells sorted from blood (inferred from file names), taken from a patient given nivolumab and ipilimumab in sequence. All receptors derive from a human donor with melanoma. CDR3s include the opening cysteine and the closing phenylalanine or tryptophan. A D gene is named only where the DNA matches it firmly. A clone size is listed for some rows: how often the clone was seen (once, few, many), or a class if it is expanded.

j_call d_call v_call cdr3_length clone_size cdr3_aa cdr3_nt
TRBJ1-6 NA TRBV14 17 few CASSLTWEPEDNSPLHF TGTGCCAGCAGCCTGACCTGGGAGCCTGAGGATAATTCACCCCTCCACTTT
TRBJ1-2 NA TRBV6-1 12 NA CASSLVGDGYTF TGTGCCAGCAGCCTCGTGGGCGATGGCTACACCTTC
TRBJ1-1 NA TRBV7-9 12 NA CASSLRPGEAFF TGTGCCAGCAGCTTACGTCCGGGGGAAGCTTTCTTT
TRBJ2-1 TRBD2 TRBV29-1 14 NA CSVELAGGGNEQFF TGCAGCGTTGAACTAGCGGGGGGGGGCAATGAGCAGTTCTTC
TRBJ2-7 NA TRBV15 14 NA CATSRSPSAYEQYF TGTGCCACCAGCAGATCCCCCTCGGCCTACGAGCAGTACTTC
TRBJ2-7 TRBD1 TRBV14 15 NA CASSPWGQGSYEQYF TGTGCCAGCAGCCCTTGGGGACAGGGGTCCTACGAGCAGTACTTC
TRBJ2-7 NA TRBV6-1 14 NA CAILLQGFGYEQYF TGTGCCATCCTACTCCAGGGATTCGGTTACGAGCAGTACTTC
TRBJ1-3 NA TRBV5-4 13 NA CASSLEMGNTIYF TGTGCCAGCAGCTTGGAAATGGGCAACACCATATATTTT
TRBJ2-5 TRBD2 TRBV4-1 14 NA CASRREGYQETQYF TGCGCCAGCAGGAGGGAGGGGTACCAAGAGACCCAGTACTTC
TRBJ1-1 TRBD1 TRBV2 13 NA CASKGQVNTEAFF TGTGCCAGCAAGGGACAGGTGAACACTGAAGCTTTCTTT
TRBJ1-2 NA TRBV11-1 14 NA CASSPDRQDYGYTF TGTGCCAGCAGCCCTGACCGGCAGGACTATGGCTACACCTTC
TRBJ2-1 TRBD2 TRBV6-4 17 once CASSPGTSGMSYNEQFF TGTGCCAGCAGCCCCGGGACTAGCGGGATGAGCTACAATGAGCAGTTCTTC
TRBJ2-1 NA TRBV13 16 NA CASSLERRGRVDEQFF TGTGCCAGCAGCTTAGAGCGGCGGGGCCGGGTCGATGAGCAGTTCTTC
TRBJ1-2 NA TRBV4-1 14 medium-sized CASSQTGPTYGYTF TGCGCCAGCAGCCAAACAGGGCCTACTTATGGCTACACCTTC
TRBJ1-4 TRBD1 TRBV5-1 14 once CASSSGTGDEKLFF TGCGCCAGCAGCTCTGGGACAGGGGACGAAAAACTGTTTTTT
TRBJ1-1 NA TRBV6-6 15 NA CASSSKGKNNTEAFF TGTGCCAGCAGTAGCAAGGGGAAAAATAACACTGAAGCTTTCTTT
TRBJ1-2 NA TRBV4-1 13 NA CASGRPEQYGYTF TGCGCCAGCGGAAGACCAGAACAGTATGGCTACACCTTC
TRBJ2-7 NA TRBV11-2 12 NA CASSLSRYEQYF TGTGCCAGCAGCTTAAGCCGTTACGAACAGTACTTC
TRBJ2-7 TRBD2 TRBV27 14 NA CASSPPGLADEQYF TGTGCCAGCAGTCCCCCGGGACTAGCCGACGAGCAGTACTTC
TRBJ2-7 TRBD1 TRBV5-1 15 NA CASSFGTASSYEQYF TGCGCCAGCAGCTTTGGGACAGCGTCTTCCTACGAGCAGTACTTC
TRBJ2-1 NA TRBV5-1 14 NA CASSGRENYNEQFF TGCGCCAGCAGCGGCCGGGAAAATTACAATGAGCAGTTCTTC
TRBJ2-1 NA TRBV6-4 15 NA CASSDSGTPGNEQFF TGTGCCAGCAGTGACTCGGGGACACCTGGGAATGAGCAGTTCTTC
TRBJ2-1 NA TRBV4-2 14 NA CASSQVQGRDEQFF TGTGCCAGCAGCCAAGTCCAGGGGAGGGATGAGCAGTTCTTC
TRBJ2-4 TRBD1 TRBV5-1 14 NA CASSSGTGQNIQYF TGCGCCAGCAGCTCCGGGACAGGCCAAAACATTCAGTACTTC
TRBJ1-1 TRBD1 TRBV5-1 14 NA CASSEGQGNTEAFF TGCGCCAGCAGCGAGGGACAGGGTAACACTGAAGCTTTCTTT
TRBJ2-1 TRBD2 TRBV7-8 13 NA CASSLERGNEQFF TGTGCCAGCAGCTTAGAGCGGGGGAATGAGCAGTTCTTC
TRBJ2-1 TRBD2 TRBV11-2 16 NA CASSSPGTSGSNEQFF TGTGCCAGCAGCTCACCCGGGACTAGCGGGAGTAATGAGCAGTTCTTC
TRBJ1-1 NA TRBV12-5 13 NA CASGVSGFTEAFF TGTGCTAGTGGTGTCTCAGGGTTCACTGAAGCTTTCTTT
TRBJ1-5 NA TRBV6-4 13 NA CASSEDNNQPQHF TGTGCCAGCAGTGAAGACAACAATCAGCCCCAGCATTTT
TRBJ2-5 TRBD1 TRBV5-5 18 NA CASSFLGMGTGGGETQYF TGTGCCAGCAGTTTCCTGGGGATGGGGACAGGCGGAGGGGAGACCCAGTACTTC
TRBJ2-1 TRBD2 TRBV10-3 15 few CAISESGLAGDEQFF TGTGCCATCAGTGAGTCGGGGCTAGCGGGGGATGAGCAGTTCTTC
TRBJ1-2 NA TRBV27 13 NA CASSSFSSYGYTF TGTGCCAGCAGTTCCTTTTCTAGCTATGGCTACACCTTC
TRBJ1-2 TRBD1 TRBV6-1 15 hyperexpanded CASSEGGQGAEGYTF TGTGCCAGCAGTGAAGGAGGGCAGGGGGCAGAAGGCTACACCTTC
TRBJ1-4 NA TRBV5-1 11 NA CASSFGGELFF TGCGCCAGCAGCTTCGGGGGAGAACTGTTTTTT
TRBJ1-4 TRBD1 TRBV5-6 14 once CASSTRDRVGKLFF TGTGCCAGCAGTACCCGGGACAGGGTTGGAAAACTGTTTTTT
TRBJ1-1 TRBD1 TRBV27 13 NA CASSLLGQSEAFF TGTGCCAGCAGTTTATTGGGACAGTCAGAAGCTTTCTTT